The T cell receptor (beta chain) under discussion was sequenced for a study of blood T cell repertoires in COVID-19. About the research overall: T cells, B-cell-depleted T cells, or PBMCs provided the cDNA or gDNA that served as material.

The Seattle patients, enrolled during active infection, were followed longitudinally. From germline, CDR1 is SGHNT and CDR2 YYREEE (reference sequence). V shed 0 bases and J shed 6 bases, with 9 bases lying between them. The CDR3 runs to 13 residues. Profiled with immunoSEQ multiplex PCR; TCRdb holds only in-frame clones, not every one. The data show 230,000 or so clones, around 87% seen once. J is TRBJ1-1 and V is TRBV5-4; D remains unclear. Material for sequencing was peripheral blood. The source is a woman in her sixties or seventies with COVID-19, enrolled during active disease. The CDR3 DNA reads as TGTGCCAGCAGCTTGGGGGCCGATTCTGAAGCTTTCTTT. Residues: CASSLGADSEAFF.